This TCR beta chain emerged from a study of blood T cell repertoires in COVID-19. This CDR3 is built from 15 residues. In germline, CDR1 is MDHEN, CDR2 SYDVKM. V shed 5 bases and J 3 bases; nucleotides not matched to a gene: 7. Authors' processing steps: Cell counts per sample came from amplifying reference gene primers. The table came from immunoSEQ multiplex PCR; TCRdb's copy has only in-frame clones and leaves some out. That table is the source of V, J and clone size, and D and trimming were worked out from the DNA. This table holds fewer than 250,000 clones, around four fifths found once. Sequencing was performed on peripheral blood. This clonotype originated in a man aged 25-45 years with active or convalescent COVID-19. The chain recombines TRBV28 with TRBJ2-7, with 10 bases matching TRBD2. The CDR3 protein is CASSPPGTSVYEQYF. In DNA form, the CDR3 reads TGTGCCAGCAGTCCCCCCGGGACTAGCGTCTACGAGCAGTACTTC.